This record concerns one TCR beta chain sequence. The record originates from a study of Ad26.COV2.S vaccination and SARS-CoV-2 variants. Produced via immunoSEQ multiplex PCR; TCRdb's table is partial and in-frame only. The data contain fewer than 400,000 clones, approximately 91% of them singletons. The treatment denotes: around 19 received Ad26.COV2.S at low or high dose, single or two shots; 5 received placebo; per-sample allocation not given. Vaccine and placebo recipients were sampled on day 63 after the first injection. Trimming cost V 3 bases and J 0 bases; bases outside gene matches: 6. CDR3 length: 16 residues. Germline CDR1 reads LNHDA; CDR2 reads SQIVND (reference sequence).

The starting material was peripheral blood, obtained in a trial of Ad26.COV2.S vaccine versus placebo. V is TRBV19 and J is TRBJ2-5; 8 bases agree with TRBD2. The receptor was isolated from a person between 18 and 60 years old who received the Ad26.COV2.S COVID-19 vaccine or a placebo. CDR3: CASSIGLAEYQETQYF. CDR3 DNA: TGTGCCAGTAGTATCGGACTAGCAGAGTACCAAGAGACCCAGTACTTC.